The T cell receptor (beta chain) described here comes from a study of T cells in Graves' hyperthyroidism and ophthalmopathy. This clonotype has a count of ten or more. This CDR3 has 15 amino acids. CDR1 is KGHDR and CDR2 is SFDVKD in the germline V gene. The V end was cut by 4 bases, the J end by 5 bases, with 16 bases between. RNA transcripts yielded amplified TCR beta CDR3 regions. The HTBI primer set was used in a first-round RT-PCR of the TCR CDR3. Each CDR3 protein gets one entry after TCRdb re-called the multiplex PCR reads with MiXCR. The data hold around 690,000 distinct CDR3 sequences, with 17% observed a single time. Patients counted as stable if ophthalmopathy did not develop within 18 months. Each patient was aged 18 to 65 and had newly diagnosed hyperthyroidism of under 2 months' duration. The PBMCs had their origin in approximately 10 ml of fresh peripheral blood.

The material sequenced was blood. The chain links TRBV24-1 to TRBJ2-5; the D gene is possibly TRBD1 (5 bases). The clonotype was recovered from a man aged 50-59 years with Graves' hyperthyroidism. This CDR3 reads CATSDRAGKVETQYF. CDR3 coding DNA: TGTGCCACCAGTGACAGGGCAGGGAAAGTGGAGACCCAGTACTTC.